Following are 26 T cell receptor beta chains from one sample sequenced in a study of cytomegalovirus exposure and HLA in healthy donors. 60 Vbeta and 13 Jbeta primers were used in PCR. Libraries were prepared by immunoSEQ multiplex PCR; TCRdb keeps only in-frame clonotypes and omits some of them. The sample shows 65,000 to 85,000 clones, about three quarters of them seen only once. Sequencing was done on a sample of PBMCs. The receptor set was obtained from a man aged 45-65 years in good health and CMV-seropositive.

V gene TRBV29-1 combines with J gene TRBJ1-2; D uncertain. Germline CDR1 reads SQVTM; CDR2 reads ANQGSEA. V gave up 7 bases and J gave up 6 bases, with 18 bases separating them. The CDR3 has 13 residues. The CDR3 nucleotides are TGCAGCGCCAAAGAAGACAAGGAAAATGGCTACACCTTC. It translates to CSAKEDKENGYTF.

This chain uses TRBV9 with TRBJ1-2; the D is unclear. CDR3 size: 15 residues. V was pared by 0 bases and J by 2 bases, with 11 bases between. In germline, CDR1 is SGDLS, CDR2 YYNGEE. As DNA, the CDR3 is TGTGCCAGCAGCGTAGGGGTTGGGGAGAACTATGGCTACACCTTC. Amino acid sequence: CASSVGVGENYGYTF.

This clone has just a few counts. The chain employs TRBV6-5 and TRBJ1-2; D possibly corresponds to TRBD1 (5 bases). Germline-derived CDR1 and CDR2 are MNHEY and SVGAGI. The CDR3 sequence is 14 residues long. Trimming removed 7 bases from V and 1 base from J, with 13 bases in between. Here the CDR3 DNA reads TGTGCCAGCACAGGGCAGTCGGGTAACTATGGCTACACCTTC. It specifies CASTGQSGNYGYTF.

This rearrangement joins TRBV27 to TRBJ2-7; TRBD2 matches 11 bases. Per the germline V gene, CDR1 is MNHEY and CDR2 is SMNVEV (reference sequence). The J segment lost 9 bases and the V segment lost 4 bases, leaving 11 bases of the junction unmatched. CDR3 length: 15 amino acids. CDR3 sequence (DNA): TGTGCCAGCAGTTCGGGACTAGCGGAGCGAGGCGCGCAGTACTTC. It codes for CASSSGLAERGAQYF.

V gene TRBV6-1 combines with J gene TRBJ2-3; 14 bases are a match to TRBD2. CDR1 is MNHNS, CDR2 SASEGT, per germline. The CDR3 spans 17 residues. V trimming: 4 bases; J trimming: 5 bases; junction bases outside the gene matches: 8. In DNA, the CDR3 is TGTGCCAGCAGTGCCGACTCGGGACTAGCGGGAGAAGATACGCAGTATTTT. The encoded protein is CASSADSGLAGEDTQYF.

This chain connects TRBV10-1 to TRBJ2-3, with 10 bases that match TRBD2. This CDR3 comprises 13 residues. With 5 bases clipped from V and 7 bases from J, the junction kept 3 bases outside the gene matches. CDR1 and CDR2 (germline): WNHNN, SYGVQD (reference sequence). The CDR3 nucleotides are TGCGCCAGCAGTAGCGGGAGGGCCCATACGCAGTATTTT. Translating gives CASSSGRAHTQYF.

The chain employs TRBV18 and TRBJ2-7, with TRBD1 identical over 7 bases. Germline assignment: CDR1 KGHSH and CDR2 LQKENI. Trimming took 1 base from V and 3 from J; bases not matched to a gene: 3. The CDR3 is 14 amino acids. The CDR3 loop is CASSPQGTVYEQYF. CDR3 sequence (DNA): TGTGCCAGCTCACCACAGGGGACAGTCTACGAGCAGTACTTC.

The rearrangement links TRBV19 to TRBJ2-3, with TRBD2 matching 9 bases. Unmatched junction bases numbered 6, after V lost 1 base and J lost 4 bases. The CDR3 extends over 16 amino acids. Germline CDR1 and CDR2: LNHDA and SQIVND (reference sequence). CDR3 nucleotide sequence: TGTGCCAGTAGTATAGGGCGGGAGGGCCTCCCAGATACGCAGTATTTT. Amino acids: CASSIGREGLPDTQYF.

This CDR3 is CASRPTGFTEAFF. The CDR3 nucleotides read TGTGCCAGCAGACCGACAGGGTTCACTGAAGCTTTCTTT. The rearrangement uses TRBV13 and TRBJ1-1, with TRBD1 identical over 7 bases. The CDR3 extends over 13 amino acids. Germline lookup yields CDR1 PRHDT and CDR2 FYEKMQ (reference sequence). V was pared by 6 bases and J by 4 bases, with 5 bases of the junction left unmatched.

This clone showed up just a few times. A read error may account for a junction end that differs from germline. The rearrangement uses TRBV6-1 and TRBJ2-6; D might be TRBD1 (5 bases). This CDR3 has 14 residues. Germline values: CDR1 MNHNS, CDR2 SASEGT. The CDR3 coding sequence is TGTGCCAGCAGCCGGTCCTCTGGGGCCAACGGCCTGACTTTC. It is translated as CASSRSSGANGLTF.

This chain joins TRBV19 and TRBJ1-1, with 8 bases identical to TRBD1. The CDR3 contains 14 residues. Germline CDR1 and CDR2: LNHDA and SQIVND (reference sequence). V lost 4 bases to trimming and J lost 0 bases; unmatched junction nucleotides: 1. CDR3 sequence: CASSRTGLNTEAFF. DNA for the CDR3: TGTGCCAGTAGTAGGACAGGGTTGAACACTGAAGCTTTCTTT. Full variable domain (remainder filled in from reference TRBV19 and TRBJ1-1): DGGITQSPKYLFRKEGQNVTLSCEQNLNHDAMYWYRQDPGQGLRLIYYSQIVNDFQKGDIAEGYSVSREKKESFPLTVTSAQKNPTAFYLCASSRTGLNTEAFFGQGTRLTVV.

The chain recombines TRBV5-4 with TRBJ2-2; 13 positions match TRBD2. Per the germline V gene, CDR1 is SGHNT and CDR2 is YYREEE (reference sequence). Trimming cost V 0 bases and J 9 bases; bases outside gene matches: 2. The CDR3 spans 15 residues. The DNA of the CDR3 is TGTGCCAGCAGCTTGGAGGGACTAGCGGGACGGGAGCTGTTTTTT. It encodes CASSLEGLAGRELFF. Full variable domain (outside the CDR3, taken from reference TRBV5-4 and TRBJ2-2): ETGVTQSPTHLIKTRGQQVTLRCSSQSGHNTVSWYQQALGQGPQFIFQYYREEENGRGNFPPRFSGLQFPNYSSELNVNALELDDSALYLCASSLEGLAGRELFFGEGSRLTVL.

The chain couples TRBV18 to TRBJ2-1; D may be TRBD1 (6 bases). CDR3 length equals 16 residues. The germline V gene encodes CDR1 KGHSH and CDR2 LQKENI. The V end was cut by 1 base, the J end by 6 bases, with 16 bases between. The CDR3 nucleotides read TGTGCCAGCTCACCACAACAGGGATTAACGGGCAATGAGCAGTTCTTC. It yields the protein CASSPQQGLTGNEQFF.

The V call is TRBV15, the J call TRBJ2-1; 10 bases are shared with TRBD2. The V segment lost 7 bases and the J segment 2 bases; nucleotides outside the gene matches: 17. CDR3 length: 19 amino acids. Germline assignment: CDR1 LNHNV and CDR2 YYDKDF (reference sequence). The DNA of the CDR3 is TGTGCCACCACCCCAGCGGGTAGCGGGAGGTCGAGGCCCTACAATGAGCAGTTCTTC. Translated, it gives CATTPAGSGRSRPYNEQFF.

This rearrangement joins TRBV12-5 to TRBJ1-2; tentatively, D is TRBD1 (6 bases). Trimming stripped 2 bases from V and 8 bases from J, with 9 bases between. The CDR3 consists of 12 residues. Germline V gene data show CDR1 as LGHNT and CDR2 as FRNRAP. The CDR3 DNA is TGTGCTAGTGGTTTGTTGGACAGCGGCTACACCTTC. It is translated as CASGLLDSGYTF. Complete variable domain (other parts from reference TRBV12-5 and TRBJ1-2): DARVTQTPRHKVTEMGQEVTMRCQPILGHNTVFWYRQTMMQGLELLAYFRNRAPLDDSGMPKDRFSAEMPDATLATLKIQPSEPRDSAVYFCASGLLDSGYTFGSGTRLTVV.

This clone was detected once. The junction differs from germline at one of its ends, possibly a read error. The CDR3 DNA follows: TGTGCCAGCAGCCTCTACCGGCTAGCGATAGACAAAAACAGTCAGTACTTC. It encodes CASSLYRLAIDKNSQYF. V and J are TRBV5-6 and TRBJ2-4; weak D call: TRBD2 (6 bases). This CDR3 spans 17 amino acids. In germline, CDR1 is SGHDT, CDR2 YYEEEE.

Of note for this clone: At one end the junction does not follow the germline gene, possibly because of a read error. This chain connects TRBV7-6 to TRBJ1-2, with D unresolved. CDR3 length equals 13 residues. Germline V CDR1 and CDR2: SGHVS, FNYEAQ. Here the CDR3 reads CASSLAENYGYTF. DNA for the CDR3: TGTGCCAGCAGCCTAGCTGAGAACTATGGCTACACCTTC.

The gene calls are TRBV9 and TRBJ1-4; 10 bases align to TRBD1. Germline V lookup: CDR1 SGDLS, CDR2 YYNGEE. The CDR3 runs to 16 residues. Trimming cost V 0 bases and J 7 bases; bases outside gene matches: 6. The chain's CDR3 is CASSVAQGQGFEKLFF. The CDR3 DNA sequence: TGTGCCAGCAGCGTAGCCCAGGGACAGGGGTTTGAAAAACTGTTTTTT.

The chain has TRBV18 and TRBJ1-2; D unclear. The CDR3 covers 14 residues. Trimming pared 6 bases from V and 3 bases from J, leaving 14 bases between. CDR1 KGHSH and CDR2 LQKENI come from the germline V gene. The CDR3 loop reads CASSTGVGDYGYTF. CDR3 coding DNA: TGTGCCAGCTCGACCGGGGTCGGGGACTATGGCTACACCTTC.

The rearrangement joins TRBV11-1 to TRBJ2-1; 11 nucleotides line up with TRBD2. The germline V gene encodes CDR1 SGHAT and CDR2 FQDESV (reference sequence). V was pared by 3 bases and J by 6 bases, with 7 bases of the junction left unmatched. The CDR3 covers 16 residues. The CDR3 region is CASSLGKLAGVNEQFF. Written as DNA, the CDR3 is TGTGCCAGCAGCTTGGGGAAACTAGCGGGAGTCAATGAGCAGTTCTTC. Filled out from reference TRBV11-1 and TRBJ2-1, the complete variable domain reads EAEVAQSPRYKITEKSQAVAFWCDPISGHATLYWYRQILGQGPELLVQFQDESVVDDSQLPKDRFSAERLKGVDSTLKIQPAELGDSAMYLCASSLGKLAGVNEQFFGPGTRLTVL.

V is TRBV5-1 and J is TRBJ2-7; 9 bases align to TRBD1. There are 13 residues in the CDR3. The V gene's germline CDR1 is SGHRS and CDR2 YFSETQ. Germline trimming cut 3 bases from V and 12 bases from J; bases unmatched to any gene: 10. The chain's CDR3 is CASSSPQQGALYF. The CDR3 DNA sequence: TGCGCCAGCAGCTCTCCCCAACAGGGGGCTCTGTACTTC.

This chain links TRBV6-5 with TRBJ2-7; 7 positions agree with TRBD2. V gave up 2 bases and J gave up 3 bases; unmatched junction bases: 1. CDR1 is MNHEY and CDR2 is SVGAGI in the germline V gene. The CDR3 is 13 amino acids. The CDR3: CASSYTGGYEQYF. CDR3 in DNA: TGTGCCAGCAGTTACACGGGAGGCTACGAGCAGTACTTC.

V usage is TRBV11-3 and J usage is TRBJ2-1; 9 bases fit TRBD2. The trim removed 0 bases at V and 6 bases at J, leaving 9 bases unmatched. The germline CDR1 and CDR2 sequences are SGHNT and YENEEA. The length of the CDR3 is 17 residues. As DNA, the CDR3 is TGTGCCAGCAGCTTAGATGGGGGGACTAGCAGCCCCAATGAGCAGTTCTTC. This gives the protein CASSLDGGTSSPNEQFF.

The chain uses TRBV5-6 and TRBJ2-2; tentatively, D is TRBD1 (6 bases). Germline values: CDR1 SGHDT, CDR2 YYEEEE. The CDR3 has 15 residues. V was shortened by 4 bases and J by 3 bases, with 13 bases between the two germline ends. CDR3: CASSATGQDTGELFF. As DNA, the CDR3 is TGTGCCAGCAGCGCGACAGGTCAGGACACCGGGGAGCTGTTTTTT.

The CDR3 loop reads CASSYRGSEQYF. The CDR3 nucleotides are TGTGCCAGCAGTTACCGGGGGAGTGAGCAGTACTTC. This chain joins TRBV6-5 and TRBJ2-7, with D possibly matching TRBD2 (6 bases). V was clipped by 2 bases and J by 7 bases, with 9 bases between them. The CDR3 is 12 amino acids. From germline, CDR1 is MNHEY and CDR2 SVGAGI.

The J gene is TRBJ2-2, the V gene TRBV12-5; possible D gene TRBD2, 6 bases. The germline V gene has CDR1 LGHNT and CDR2 FRNRAP. The V end lost 1 base, the J end lost 6 bases, and 12 bases lay between the germline ends. CDR3 size: 15 residues. The CDR3 protein is CASGLGSGVAGELFF. Here the CDR3 DNA reads TGTGCTAGTGGTTTGGGTTCGGGAGTAGCCGGGGAGCTGTTTTTT.